This entry lists 32 T cell receptor beta chains sequenced from one sample in a study of cytomegalovirus exposure and HLA in healthy donors. Clones were read by immunoSEQ multiplex PCR, and TCRdb kept only the in-frame ones, dropping some. Of about 160,000 clones in the sample, 84% are singletons; the top ten hold roughly 10%. Sequenced sample: PBMCs. All receptors come from a man younger than 40 in good health and CMV-seropositive.

V usage is TRBV9 and J usage is TRBJ1-2, with TRBD1 matching 7 bases. V was pared by 0 bases and J by 2 bases, with 16 bases of the junction left unmatched. The V gene's germline CDR1 is SGDLS and CDR2 YYNGEE. The CDR3 runs 19 residues. CDR3 sequence: CASSVDPGQVGDLNYGYTF. The CDR3 nucleotides are TGTGCCAGCAGCGTAGACCCCGGACAGGTGGGCGACCTCAACTATGGCTACACCTTC.

This clone came up once. The V gene is TRBV7-6, the J gene TRBJ2-2, with 11 bases aligning to TRBD2. From germline, CDR1 is SGHVS and CDR2 FNYEAQ. V was clipped by 5 bases and J by 10 bases; unmatched bases: 15. The CDR3 loop spans 17 amino acids. DNA of the CDR3: TGTGCCAGCAGCCGGCCGCGGTATAGCGGGAGGGCGACGGAGCTGTTTTTT. Encoded protein: CASSRPRYSGRATELFF.

The rearrangement uses TRBV28 and TRBJ1-2, with 9 nucleotides matching TRBD1. This CDR3 is built from 15 residues. V lost 7 bases to trimming and J lost 7 bases; unmatched junction nucleotides: 13. Looked up from germline, CDR1 is MDHEN and CDR2 is SYDVKM. The CDR3 reads CASTTPGQGIGGYTF. The CDR3 DNA reads TGTGCCAGCACCACTCCGGGACAGGGAATCGGTGGCTACACCTTC.

The chain joins TRBV19 to TRBJ2-5; D remains unclear. Germline assignment: CDR1 LNHDA and CDR2 SQIVND (reference sequence). CDR3 length equals 14 residues. The V end was cut by 3 bases, the J end by 0 bases, with 8 bases between. CDR3 sequence: CASSIGQHQETQYF. In nucleotides, the CDR3 is TGTGCCAGTAGTATTGGGCAGCACCAAGAGACCCAGTACTTC.

V usage is TRBV15 and J usage is TRBJ2-2; D not certain. Germline CDR1 reads LNHNV; CDR2 reads YYDKDF (reference sequence). The ends were cut back, 0 bases at V and 1 base at J, with 6 bases in the middle. The CDR3 totals 15 residues. The CDR3 sequence is CATSRDRGNTGELFF. CDR3 in DNA: TGTGCCACCAGCAGAGATAGAGGGAACACCGGGGAGCTGTTTTTT.

This clone was seen a few times. V usage is TRBV27 and J usage is TRBJ2-4; weak D call: TRBD1 (5 bases). The CDR3 has 15 residues. Per germline, CDR1 MNHEY and CDR2 SMNVEV (reference sequence). V dropped 1 base and J dropped 4 bases, with 11 bases sitting between them. The CDR3 reads CASSLWAGQKNIQYF. As DNA, the CDR3 is TGTGCCAGCAGTTTATGGGCAGGGCAAAAAAACATTCAGTACTTC.

V is TRBV27 and J is TRBJ2-3, with D perhaps TRBD1 (6 bases). Trimming left V 2 bases short and J 2 bases short, with 8 bases between. This CDR3 comprises 14 residues. Germline values: CDR1 MNHEY, CDR2 SMNVEV (reference sequence). CDR3 amino acids: CASSLQGYTDTQYF. The CDR3 coding sequence is TGTGCCAGCAGTTTACAGGGGTACACAGATACGCAGTATTTT.

This rearrangement joins TRBV7-9 to TRBJ1-3; D is perhaps TRBD1 (5 bases). Germline V lookup: CDR1 SEHNR, CDR2 FQNEAQ (reference sequence). CDR3 length: 14 amino acids. V was cut by 9 bases and J by 4 bases, with 16 bases left in between. Here the CDR3 DNA reads TGTGCCAGTGGACCGGGGGACCCAGGAAACACCATATATTTT. Encoded protein: CASGPGDPGNTIYF.

This clone showed up just a few times. The V gene is TRBV5-1, the J gene TRBJ2-3; perhaps TRBD1 as D (5 bases). This CDR3 has 16 residues. The germline gives CDR1 SGHRS, CDR2 YFSETQ. Trimming left V 0 bases short and J 0 bases short, with 11 bases between. The CDR3 is CASSLVARGSTDTQYF. The CDR3 nucleotides read TGCGCCAGCAGCTTGGTGGCTAGGGGAAGCACAGATACGCAGTATTTT.

This clone was detected only a few times. The chain combines TRBV28 with TRBJ1-4, with TRBD1 matching over 9 bases. Germline V gene lookup returns CDR1 MDHEN and CDR2 SYDVKM. The CDR3 runs to 14 residues. V was pared by 7 bases and J by 3 bases, with 3 bases of the junction left unmatched. CDR3 DNA sequence: TGTGCCAGCACCCGGACAGGGGCTAATGAAAAACTGTTTTTT. It yields the protein CASTRTGANEKLFF.

The chain couples TRBV10-3 to TRBJ2-7, with 10 bases fitting TRBD2. Germline CDR1 and CDR2: ENHRY and SYGVKD. With 3 bases clipped from V and 4 bases from J, the junction kept 9 bases outside the gene matches. CDR3 length: 16 residues. For the CDR3, the DNA is TGTGCCATCAGTGACCCTCCCGAGCGGGAGGGGTACGAGCAGTACTTC. Encoded protein: CAISDPPEREGYEQYF.

This chain joins TRBV7-7 and TRBJ2-2; a weak D match, TRBD1 (6 bases). Germline values: CDR1 SSHAT, CDR2 FNYEAQ (reference sequence). This CDR3 comprises 14 residues. V lost 6 bases and J 4 bases, leaving 12 bases between the germline ends. The CDR3 sequence: CASSPGVATGELFF. The CDR3 DNA follows: TGTGCCAGCAGTCCAGGGGTGGCCACCGGGGAGCTGTTTTTT.

Turning to this clone: The junction differs from germline at one of its ends, possibly a read error. This chain uses TRBV7-3 with TRBJ2-1, with 7 positions matching TRBD1. The CDR3 is 14 residues long. Germline assignment: CDR1 SGHTA and CDR2 FQGTGA. CDR3 in DNA: TGTGCCAGCAGCAGAGGGACAGATAGTGGGTTTAGGGTCTTC. Protein sequence: CASSRGTDSGFRVF.

The chain recombines TRBV9 with TRBJ2-3; D remains unclear. The CDR3 is 12 amino acids. V was cut by 4 bases and J by 4 bases, with 7 bases left in between. The germline V gene has CDR1 SGDLS and CDR2 YYNGEE. The CDR3, as DNA: TGTGCCAGCAGCCAGTTTTCAGATACGCAGTATTTT. It codes for CASSQFSDTQYF. Together with reference TRBV9 and TRBJ2-3, the CDR3 gives the full variable domain: DSGVTQTPKHLITATGQRVTLRCSPRSGDLSVYWYQQSLDQGLQFLIQYYNGEERAKGNILERFSAQQFPDLHSELNLSSLELGDSALYFCASSQFSDTQYFGPGTRLTVL.

This chain links TRBV9 with TRBJ2-3; 7 bases are a match to TRBD2. CDR1 is SGDLS, CDR2 YYNGEE, per germline. V lost 5 bases, J lost 0 bases, and 9 bases stayed unmatched. The CDR3 sequence is 16 residues long. The CDR3 DNA reads TGTGCCAGCAGTCCCGATAGCGGGCGAAGCACAGATACGCAGTATTTT. This gives the protein CASSPDSGRSTDTQYF.

This chain links TRBV10-3 with TRBJ2-3; possible D gene TRBD2, 5 bases. Trimming removed 6 bases at V and 8 bases at J, with 15 bases between. The germline gives CDR1 ENHRY, CDR2 SYGVKD. CDR3 size: 13 residues. The CDR3 region is CAIRIASEGTQYF. Written as DNA, the CDR3 is TGTGCCATCAGAATAGCGAGTGAAGGTACGCAGTATTTT.

The gene calls are TRBV2 and TRBJ1-5, with D unclear. In germline, CDR1 is SNHLY, CDR2 FYNNEI. CDR3 size: 11 residues. V was shortened by 2 bases and J by 11 bases, with 7 bases between the two germline ends. The CDR3 DNA follows: TGTGCCAGCAGTGAATCGGGGACCCAGCATTTT. Its protein product is CASSESGTQHF. The full variable domain, rest sourced from reference TRBV2 and TRBJ1-5, is EPEVTQTPSHQVTQMGQEVILRCVPISNHLYFYWYRQILGQKVEFLVSFYNNEISEKSEIFDDQFSVERPDGSNFTLKIRSTKLEDSAMYFCASSESGTQHFGDGTRLSIL.

The rearrangement joins TRBV6-5 to TRBJ2-3, with a possible D match to TRBD1 (6 bases). Trimming removed 0 bases from V and 1 base from J, with 11 bases in between. The CDR3 contains 16 residues. Germline assignment: CDR1 MNHEY and CDR2 SVGAGI. The CDR3 DNA reads TGTGCCAGCAGTTACTCGAGTGGGACACGCACAGATACGCAGTATTTT. It translates to CASSYSSGTRTDTQYF.

This chain uses TRBV28 with TRBJ2-1, with a weak D call TRBD2 (6 bases). CDR3 length equals 16 residues. From germline, CDR1 is MDHEN and CDR2 SYDVKM. Trimming stripped 4 bases from V and 4 bases from J, with 17 bases between. CDR3 DNA sequence: TGTGCCAGCAGTTCCCCCGGGCTAGCGAGTTACAATGAGCAGTTCTTC. It encodes CASSSPGLASYNEQFF.

The chain links TRBV7-9 to TRBJ2-2; 10 bases align to TRBD1. The CDR3 runs 15 residues. V shed 7 bases, J shed 8 bases, and the junction held 10 bases outside the gene matches. CDR1 and CDR2 (germline): SEHNR, FQNEAQ (reference sequence). CDR3 region: CASTRRDRGTGELFF. The DNA of the CDR3 is TGTGCCAGCACTCGCCGGGACAGGGGTACGGGGGAGCTGTTTTTT.

The chain combines TRBV5-4 with TRBJ2-5; 8 bases align to TRBD2. Germline-derived CDR1 and CDR2 are SGHNT and YYREEE (reference sequence). This CDR3 is 16 amino acids long. V lost 4 bases and J lost 2; bases outside the gene matches: 10. CDR3: CASSPGTRWGQETQYF. In DNA, the CDR3 is TGTGCCAGCAGCCCCGGGACTAGATGGGGTCAAGAGACCCAGTACTTC. Combining the CDR3 with reference TRBV5-4 and TRBJ2-5 gives the whole variable domain ETGVTQSPTHLIKTRGQQVTLRCSSQSGHNTVSWYQQALGQGPQFIFQYYREEENGRGNFPPRFSGLQFPNYSSELNVNALELDDSALYLCASSPGTRWGQETQYFGPGTRLLVL.

The chain couples TRBV7-2 to TRBJ1-2; D possibly corresponds to TRBD1 (5 bases). The CDR3 is 14 residues long. Trimming cost V 1 base and J 7 bases, with 13 bases left between them. Germline V gene sequence: CDR1 SGHTA, CDR2 FQGNSA. The CDR3 DNA reads TGTGCCAGCAGCTTAGAGCTCGCAGGGTTTGGCTACACCTTC. Its protein is CASSLELAGFGYTF.

The chain joins TRBV25-1 to TRBJ2-5; D is perhaps TRBD2 (7 bases). Germline loops: CDR1 MGHDK, CDR2 SYGVNS. V lost 11 bases and J 5 bases, leaving 21 bases between the germline ends. CDR3 length: 14 amino acids. CDR3 loop: CAHGPNKGGETQYF. CDR3 in DNA: TGTGCCCACGGACCCAACAAGGGGGGGGAGACCCAGTACTTC.

The chain couples TRBV18 to TRBJ2-6; D is unresolved. The CDR3 totals 18 residues. The V gene lost 6 bases and the J gene lost 0 bases, with 18 bases spanning the gap. The germline V gene has CDR1 KGHSH and CDR2 LQKENI. The CDR3 loop reads CASSPSTPNSSGANVLTF. The CDR3 DNA reads as TGTGCCAGCTCGCCATCTACCCCAAACAGCTCTGGGGCCAACGTCCTGACTTTC.

This chain links TRBV28 with TRBJ2-7; possibly TRBD1 for D (6 bases). V lost 5 bases and J lost 4, with 21 bases in between. Germline V gives CDR1 MDHEN, CDR2 SYDVKM. The CDR3 totals 16 residues. DNA for the CDR3: TGTGCCAGCAGTACCCTGGGGGCAGGGAAAAGGTACGAGCAGTACTTC. Translation: CASSTLGAGKRYEQYF.

V is TRBV18 and J is TRBJ1-4; D unresolved. Germline CDR1 is KGHSH and CDR2 is LQKENI. This CDR3 contains 11 residues. V lost 4 bases and J lost 8, with 5 bases in between. CDR3 protein: CASSRREKLFF. The CDR3 DNA is TGTGCCAGCTCACGCCGGGAAAAACTGTTTTTT.

The chain uses TRBV4-1 and TRBJ2-6, with D possibly TRBD1 on 6 matching bases. The CDR3 spans 16 residues. The V and J ends lost 0 bases and 4 bases respectively, with 10 bases between them. Looked up from germline, CDR1 is MGHRA and CDR2 is YSYEKL. The CDR3: CASSQEGGRGANVLTF. The CDR3 nucleotides read TGCGCCAGCAGCCAAGAAGGGGGACGAGGGGCCAACGTCCTGACTTTC.

The chain combines TRBV15 with TRBJ2-3; the D gene is possibly TRBD2 (6 bases). With 0 bases removed from V and 0 bases from J, the gap between germline ends came to 13 bases. The CDR3 loop spans 17 amino acids. CDR1 LNHNV and CDR2 YYDKDF come from the germline V gene (reference sequence). The CDR3, as DNA: TGTGCCACCAGCAGAGAAATTGGAGGGCCTAGCACAGATACGCAGTATTTT. Translated, it gives CATSREIGGPSTDTQYF. The whole variable domain, filled in from reference TRBV15 and TRBJ2-3, reads DAMVIQNPRYQVTQFGKPVTLSCSQTLNHNVMYWYQQKSSQAPKLLFHYYDKDFNNEADTPDNFQSRRPNTSFCFLDIRSPGLGDTAMYLCATSREIGGPSTDTQYFGPGTRLTVL.

V gene TRBV5-6 combines with J gene TRBJ2-5, with TRBD1 identical over 7 bases. The CDR3 sequence is 14 residues long. CDR1 SGHDT and CDR2 YYEEEE come from the germline V gene. V shed 3 bases and J 2 bases; nucleotides not matched to a gene: 4. In nucleotides, the CDR3 is TGTGCCAGCAGCTCGGGACAGCCTCAAGAGACCCAGTACTTC. It specifies CASSSGQPQETQYF.

This chain connects TRBV5-4 to TRBJ2-6, with 9 bases lining up with TRBD1. CDR1 SGHNT and CDR2 YYREEE come from the germline V gene (reference sequence). This CDR3 contains 13 residues. Germline trimming cut 7 bases from V and 8 bases from J; bases unmatched to any gene: 4. The CDR3 DNA reads TGTGCCAGCGGGACAGGGTTGTCCAACGTCCTGACTTTC. It specifies CASGTGLSNVLTF.

The chain has TRBV5-1 and TRBJ1-1; 10 bases are a match to TRBD1. V trimming: 0 bases; J trimming: 3 bases; junction bases outside the gene matches: 2. The length of the CDR3 is 15 residues. Looked up from germline, CDR1 is SGHRS and CDR2 is YFSETQ. The CDR3 region has the DNA TGCGCCAGCAGCTTGGGGGGACAGGGGCACACTGAAGCTTTCTTT. Its protein is CASSLGGQGHTEAFF.

The J gene is TRBJ2-1, the V gene TRBV27, with 9 bases fitting TRBD2. The CDR3 has 14 amino acids. Trimming cost V 7 bases and J 6 bases; bases outside gene matches: 7. In germline, CDR1 is MNHEY, CDR2 SMNVEV (reference sequence). The CDR3 here is CASNSGTSINEQFF. The CDR3 nucleotides are TGTGCCAGCAATTCCGGGACTAGCATCAATGAGCAGTTCTTC.